These 30 T cell receptor beta chains were all obtained from the same sample, sequenced in a study of Ad26.COV2.S vaccination and SARS-CoV-2 variants. Repertoires were generated with immunoSEQ multiplex PCR, while TCRdb's copy carries only in-frame clones and drops some. The table lists some 390,000 clones, 89% of them singletons. The treatment: 15 to 20 received Ad26.COV2.S at low or high dose, single or two shots; about 5 received placebo; per-sample allocation not given. Sampling took place 63 days after the first vaccine or placebo injection. Sequences were derived from peripheral blood, sampled in a trial of Ad26.COV2.S vaccine versus placebo. All receptors come from a person between 18 and 60 years old who received the Ad26.COV2.S COVID-19 vaccine or a placebo.

The rearrangement uses TRBV3-1 (or the pseudogene TRBV3-2) and TRBJ2-7; D possibly corresponds to TRBD2 (7 bases). Germline V gives CDR1 LGHDT, CDR2 YNNKEL (reference sequence). V lost 9 bases and J lost 2, with 17 bases in between. This CDR3 spans 14 amino acids. CDR3 amino acids: CARETWGGPYEQYF. In nucleotides, the CDR3 is TGTGCCAGAGAAACCTGGGGGGGGCCCTACGAGCAGTACTTC.

The V call is TRBV27, the J call TRBJ1-1; TRBD1 matches at 8 bases. CDR1 is MNHEY and CDR2 is SMNVEV in the germline V gene (reference sequence). With 3 bases clipped from V and 6 bases from J, the junction kept 3 bases outside the gene matches. The CDR3 has 13 residues. The CDR3 region has the DNA TGTGCCAGCAGTTTCCAGGGGGCTGCTGAAGCTTTCTTT. Its protein product is CASSFQGAAEAFF.

The chain combines TRBV9 with TRBJ1-6, with D perhaps matching TRBD1 (5 bases). Germline values: CDR1 SGDLS, CDR2 YYNGEE. The CDR3 length is 17 residues. The V end lost 3 bases, the J end lost 10 bases, and 23 bases lay between the germline ends. CDR3 coding DNA: TGTGCCAGCAGCGCCGGTCCGGGACCCCAGGCAGGCTCACCCCTCCACTTT. It yields the protein CASSAGPGPQAGSPLHF.

This chain links TRBV7-8 with TRBJ2-7; TRBD2 aligns across 11 bases. V dropped 5 bases and J dropped 2; count of bases not matched to a gene: 14. The CDR3 length is 18 residues. Germline CDR1 is SGHVS and CDR2 is FQNEAQ. CDR3 sequence reads: CASSGGTSGILGAYEQYF. The CDR3 DNA reads as TGTGCCAGCAGCGGAGGGACTAGCGGAATCCTAGGGGCCTACGAGCAGTACTTC.

This chain connects TRBV6-1 to TRBJ2-7; TRBD2 might be the D (6 bases). CDR3 length: 13 amino acids. Germline values: CDR1 MNHNS, CDR2 SASEGT. With 2 bases removed from V and 5 bases from J, the gap between germline ends came to 10 bases. The CDR3 region is CASSEKRENEQYF. DNA of the CDR3: TGTGCCAGCAGTGAAAAACGGGAGAACGAGCAGTACTTC.

As DNA, the CDR3 is TGTGCCAGCCGGGGACCTGGGGTAAATCAGCCCCAGCATTTT. It translates to CASRGPGVNQPQHF. The chain uses TRBV19 and TRBJ1-5; weak D call: TRBD1 (5 bases). The V end was cut by 9 bases, the J end by 4 bases, with 16 bases between. The CDR3 has 14 amino acids. Looked up from germline, CDR1 is LNHDA and CDR2 is SQIVND (reference sequence).

This clone came up a few times. The chain combines TRBV3-1 (or the pseudogene TRBV3-2) with TRBJ1-6; D possibly corresponds to TRBD1 (6 bases). The CDR3 contains 16 residues. Germline V gives CDR1 LGHDT, CDR2 YNNKEL (reference sequence). Trimming pared 0 bases from V and 13 bases from J, leaving 19 bases between. The CDR3 reads CASSQDLGGGFDPLHF. The CDR3 DNA is TGTGCCAGCAGCCAAGATCTAGGGGGAGGGTTCGATCCCCTCCACTTT.

V and J are TRBV29-1 and TRBJ1-1; possible D gene TRBD1, 5 bases. The CDR3 covers 15 residues. The germline V gene encodes CDR1 SQVTM and CDR2 ANQGSEA. The V gene lost 4 bases and the J gene lost 1 base, with 16 bases spanning the gap. CDR3: CSVGSWGTPNTEAFF. The CDR3 DNA reads TGCAGCGTTGGGAGTTGGGGCACTCCGAACACTGAAGCTTTCTTT.

The J gene is TRBJ2-2, the V gene TRBV4-1, with D uncertain. V was pared by 4 bases and J by 1 base, with 10 bases between. The CDR3 length is 15 residues. Looked up from germline, CDR1 is MGHRA and CDR2 is YSYEKL. In DNA form, the CDR3 reads TGCGCCAGCAGCCCAAGACCCCGGAACACCGGGGAGCTGTTTTTT. Its translation is CASSPRPRNTGELFF.

The count of this clone is one. The gene calls are TRBV5-4 and TRBJ2-7; 10 bases agree with TRBD2. The V gene end was trimmed by 0 bases and the J gene end by 1 base; junction bases not matched to a gene: 4. Germline V gives CDR1 SGHNT, CDR2 YYREEE (reference sequence). This CDR3 is 16 amino acids long. The CDR3 sequence is CASSLVTSGYSYEQYF. The CDR3 coding sequence is TGTGCCAGCAGCTTGGTGACTAGCGGGTATTCCTACGAGCAGTACTTC.

The CDR3 loop is CARKGEVWLAGGQETQYF. For the CDR3, the DNA is TGTGCCAGGAAAGGGGAGGTGTGGCTAGCGGGAGGTCAAGAGACCCAGTACTTC. This sequence joins TRBV7-3 and TRBJ2-5; TRBD2 matches 11 bases. Looked up from germline, CDR1 is SGHTA and CDR2 is FQGTGA. With 9 bases clipped from V and 2 bases from J, the junction kept 17 bases outside the gene matches. The length of the CDR3 is 18 residues.

This chain connects TRBV7-2 to TRBJ2-5; D not certain. Trimming left V 1 base short and J 7 bases short, with 10 bases between. The CDR3 runs 13 residues. Germline-derived CDR1 and CDR2 are SGHTA and FQGNSA. Written as DNA, the CDR3 is TGTGCCAGCAGCTTAGTGTCTTCGGGGACCCAGTACTTC. The encoded protein is CASSLVSSGTQYF.

The chain uses TRBV7-3 and TRBJ2-7, with 9 bases aligning to TRBD1. CDR3 size: 15 residues. V lost 5 bases, J lost 7 bases, and 12 bases stayed unmatched. Germline V gives CDR1 SGHTA, CDR2 FQGTGA. The DNA for the CDR3 is TGTGCCAGCAGCCTAGAGGGGACAGGGATTTATGAGCAGTACTTC. This translates into CASSLEGTGIYEQYF.

The chain couples TRBV19 to TRBJ2-5; the D gene is possibly TRBD2 (7 bases). The CDR3 is 15 amino acids. In germline, CDR1 is LNHDA, CDR2 SQIVND (reference sequence). V lost 9 bases to trimming and J lost 4 bases, with 21 bases between them. The CDR3 DNA is TGTGCCAGCCCTCTAGCGGCCAAGGGGGTAGAGACCCAGTACTTC. Encoded protein: CASPLAAKGVETQYF.

The chain recombines TRBV27 with TRBJ1-1; no clear D. Germline V lookup: CDR1 MNHEY, CDR2 SMNVEV (reference sequence). The CDR3 totals 14 residues. V lost 4 bases and J 0 bases, leaving 9 bases between the germline ends. In nucleotides, the CDR3 is TGTGCCAGCAGTTCTCCTCATTTGAACACTGAAGCTTTCTTT. It codes for CASSSPHLNTEAFF.

The V call is TRBV9, the J call TRBJ2-1; D not resolved. This CDR3 spans 15 amino acids. Trimming removed 3 bases at V and 0 bases at J, with 10 bases between. Germline values: CDR1 SGDLS, CDR2 YYNGEE. CDR3 sequence: CASSAAPFSYNEQFF. CDR3 DNA: TGTGCCAGCAGCGCGGCTCCCTTCTCCTACAATGAGCAGTTCTTC.

For this clone: The same CDR3 can be traced to other DNA sequences in this sample. The chain joins TRBV7-9 to TRBJ1-1; TRBD1 aligns across 7 bases. From germline, CDR1 is SEHNR and CDR2 FQNEAQ (reference sequence). The ends lost 5 bases at V and 0 bases at J; junction bases unmatched: 3. The CDR3 runs to 14 residues. The DNA of the CDR3 is TGTGCCAGCAGCCCAGGACAGGTGAACACTGAAGCTTTCTTT. This sequence encodes CASSPGQVNTEAFF.

The rearrangement links TRBV19 to TRBJ2-7, with TRBD2 matching over 10 bases. Trimming removed 5 bases from V and 3 bases from J; junction bases left unmatched: 7. The germline gives CDR1 LNHDA, CDR2 SQIVND (reference sequence). The CDR3 has 15 residues. Here the CDR3 reads CASSAVAGGGYEQYF. In DNA form, the CDR3 reads TGTGCCAGTAGTGCCGTAGCGGGAGGTGGCTACGAGCAGTACTTC.

This clone showed up just a few times. The sample contains more than one DNA sequence encoding this CDR3. The chain uses TRBV29-1 and TRBJ2-4; no definite D call. CDR3 length: 12 residues. Germline V gene data show CDR1 as SQVTM and CDR2 as ANQGSEA. V lost 4 bases to trimming and J lost 0 bases, with 4 bases between them. The CDR3: CSVALAKNIQYF. In nucleotides, the CDR3 is TGCAGCGTTGCACTAGCCAAAAACATTCAGTACTTC. The full variable domain, its missing parts supplied by reference TRBV29-1 and TRBJ2-4, is SAVISQKPSRDICQRGTSLTIQCQVDSQVTMMFWYRQQPGQSLTLIATANQGSEATYESGFVIDKFPISRPNLTFSTLTVSNMSPEDSSIYLCSVALAKNIQYFGAGTRLSVL.

The V call is TRBV7-8, the J call TRBJ2-5; D might be TRBD1 (5 bases). The CDR3 totals 13 residues. CDR1 SGHVS and CDR2 FQNEAQ come from the germline V gene. Trimming cost V 5 bases and J 1 base, with 8 bases left between them. The CDR3 spells CASSGAAQETQYF. The CDR3 region has the DNA TGTGCCAGCAGCGGGGCGGCCCAAGAGACCCAGTACTTC. Drawing the rest from reference TRBV7-8 and TRBJ2-5, the complete variable domain is GAGVSQSPRYKVAKRGQDVALRCDPISGHVSLFWYQQALGQGPEFLTYFQNEAQLDKSGLPSDRFFAERPEGSVSTLKIQRTQQEDSAVYLCASSGAAQETQYFGPGTRLLVL.

The CDR3 region is CASSIDTTQETQYF. CDR3 sequence (DNA): TGTGCCAGTAGTATAGACACTACACAAGAGACCCAGTACTTC. This rearrangement joins TRBV19 to TRBJ2-5; D remains unclear. Deletions cut 0 bases from V and 2 bases from J, with 7 bases between. CDR3 length: 14 residues. Germline V CDR1 and CDR2: LNHDA, SQIVND (reference sequence). The complete variable domain, with remaining parts taken from reference TRBV19 and TRBJ2-5, reads DGGITQSPKYLFRKEGQNVTLSCEQNLNHDAMYWYRQDPGQGLRLIYYSQIVNDFQKGDIAEGYSVSREKKESFPLTVTSAQKNPTAFYLCASSIDTTQETQYFGPGTRLLVL.

This chain uses TRBV7-2 with TRBJ2-1; TRBD2 matches 11 bases. The V segment lost 1 base and the J segment 7 bases; nucleotides outside the gene matches: 6. This CDR3 region has 16 residues. Germline-derived CDR1 and CDR2 are SGHTA and FQGNSA. The CDR3 sequence is CASSLGGSGRVNEQFF. CDR3 DNA: TGTGCCAGCAGCTTAGGAGGTAGCGGGAGGGTTAATGAGCAGTTCTTC.

The chain is built from TRBV3-1 (or the pseudogene TRBV3-2) and TRBJ2-1; a possible D gene is TRBD2 (6 bases). The germline V and J ends were trimmed by 4 bases and 0 bases, with 10 bases remaining between them. CDR1 is LGHDT and CDR2 is YNNKEL in the germline V gene (reference sequence). The CDR3 sequence is 15 residues long. This CDR3 reads CASSLSGSSYNEQFF. CDR3 nucleotides: TGTGCCAGCAGCCTTAGCGGCAGCTCCTACAATGAGCAGTTCTTC.

This chain connects TRBV5-6 to TRBJ2-4; 7 bases agree with TRBD2. Per germline, CDR1 SGHDT and CDR2 YYEEEE. V lost 4 bases to trimming and J lost 2 bases; unmatched junction nucleotides: 3. This CDR3 has 14 residues. The CDR3 protein is CASSSSGTKNIQYF. The CDR3 DNA reads TGTGCCAGCAGCAGCAGCGGGACCAAAAACATTCAGTACTTC.

This chain uses TRBV18 with TRBJ2-1; TRBD2 might be the D (6 bases). Germline CDR1 KGHSH, CDR2 LQKENI. This CDR3 spans 18 amino acids. Deletions cut 0 bases from V and 0 bases from J, with 15 bases between. CDR3 amino acids: CASSPPIGGTNSYNEQFF. The CDR3 DNA reads TGTGCCAGCTCACCACCGATCGGAGGGACCAACTCCTACAATGAGCAGTTCTTC.

V usage is TRBV28 and J usage is TRBJ2-7, with TRBD1 identical over 12 bases. V shed 6 bases and J 0 bases; nucleotides not matched to a gene: 6. This CDR3 spans 16 amino acids. The germline CDR1 and CDR2 sequences are MDHEN and SYDVKM. This chain's CDR3 is CASSQGGQGASYEQYF. As DNA, the CDR3 is TGTGCCAGCAGCCAAGGGGGACAGGGGGCCTCCTACGAGCAGTACTTC.

The J gene is TRBJ2-2, the V gene TRBV28; the D gene could be TRBD1 or TRBD2 (5 bases each). The length of the CDR3 is 16 residues. Trimming removed 7 bases from V and 1 base from J, with 16 bases in between. The germline CDR1 and CDR2 sequences are MDHEN and SYDVKM. CDR3 nucleotides: TGTGCCAGCACCCCGTTGGGGACCGGGAACACCGGGGAGCTGTTTTTT. Translated: CASTPLGTGNTGELFF.

This sequence joins TRBV23-1 and TRBJ2-7, with D tentatively TRBD2 (5 bases). TRBV23-1 is filed as an ORF, its function uncertain. The length of the CDR3 is 16 residues. Trimming stripped 7 bases from V and 0 bases from J, with 19 bases between. The CDR3 region has the DNA TGCGCCAGCAAAGGAGGCCGGCGGGCCACCTCCTACGAGCAGTACTTC. This encodes CASKGGRRATSYEQYF.

The V call is TRBV30, the J call TRBJ2-2, with no clear D. The CDR3 extends over 13 amino acids. The ends were cut back, 2 bases at V and 8 bases at J, with 12 bases in the middle. CDR1 and CDR2 (germline): GTSNPN, SVGIG (reference sequence). The CDR3: CAWSLIGVGELFF. CDR3 DNA sequence: TGTGCCTGGAGTCTGATTGGTGTTGGGGAGCTGTTTTTT.

V usage is TRBV15 and J usage is TRBJ1-1; tentative D call: TRBD1 (5 bases). The CDR3 is 16 residues long. V was clipped by 6 bases and J by 1 base, with 18 bases between them. Looked up from germline, CDR1 is LNHNV and CDR2 is YYDKDF (reference sequence). The DNA for the CDR3 is TGTGCCACCAGAACAGGTGCGAACGGGCCGAACACTGAAGCTTTCTTT. Translating it yields CATRTGANGPNTEAFF.